Listed below are T cell receptor beta chains from one sample, sequenced in a study of cytomegalovirus exposure and HLA in healthy donors. Sequencing used immunoSEQ multiplex PCR; TCRdb keeps in-frame clones, though not all of them. This repertoire shows roughly 100,000 clones, approximately 79% found once; its top ten account for 4%. The sequencing sample was made of PBMCs. Source of these receptors: a man aged 45-65 years in good health and CMV-seropositive. The CDR3 runs from the conserved cysteine through the conserved F or W. Fields, in order: CDR3 protein, CDR3 DNA, J gene, clone size, V gene, D gene. A D gene is named only where the DNA matches it firmly. Rows give clone size only sometimes, using once, few, many, or a class for an expanded clone.

CDR3: CASSPRTGGYNSPLHF
DNA: TGTGCCAGCTCACCGAGGACAGGGGGCTATAATTCACCCCTCCACTTT
J: TRBJ1-6
size: -
V: TRBV18
D: TRBD1

CDR3: CASSEGGIMEQYF
DNA: TGCGCCAGCAGTGAGGGCGGGATCATGGAGCAGTACTTC
J: TRBJ2-7
size: -
V: TRBV10-2
D: -

CDR3: CASSLPRTGNTGELFF
DNA: TGTGCCAGCAGTTTACCTCGGACAGGGAACACCGGGGAGCTGTTTTTT
J: TRBJ2-2
size: -
V: TRBV27
D: TRBD1

CDR3: CASRMEVSGAYNEQFF
DNA: TGTGCCAGTAGGATGGAGGTCAGCGGGGCCTACAATGAGCAGTTCTTC
J: TRBJ2-1
size: -
V: TRBV19
D: TRBD2

CDR3: CASSIGTGGSYNEQFF
DNA: TGTGCCAGCAGCATCGGGACAGGGGGCTCCTACAATGAGCAGTTCTTC
J: TRBJ2-1
size: -
V: TRBV21-1
D: -

CDR3: CASGALNSYEQYF
DNA: TGTGCCAGCGGAGCGTTGAACTCCTACGAGCAGTACTTC
J: TRBJ2-7
size: -
V: TRBV6-1
D: -

CDR3: CATRQDYEQFF
DNA: TGTGCCACAAGACAGGACTATGAGCAGTTCTTC
J: TRBJ2-1
size: once
V: TRBV6-6
D: -

CDR3: CASKGGGPGEQYF
DNA: TGTGCCAGCAAGGGAGGAGGGCCAGGCGAGCAGTACTTC
J: TRBJ2-7
size: -
V: TRBV27
D: -

CDR3: CAWSHRVTSGANVLTF
DNA: TGTGCCTGGAGTCACAGGGTGACCTCTGGGGCCAACGTCCTGACTTTC
J: TRBJ2-6
size: once
V: TRBV30
D: -

CDR3: CASSFGTGGSLAYGYTF
DNA: TGTGCCAGCAGCTTCGGGACAGGGGGCTCCTTGGCCTATGGCTACACCTTC
J: TRBJ1-2
size: -
V: TRBV7-2
D: TRBD1

CDR3: CASSVPPGQVRYEQYF
DNA: TGTGCCAGCAGCGTACCTCCGGGACAGGTGCGCTACGAGCAGTACTTC
J: TRBJ2-7
size: -
V: TRBV9
D: TRBD1

CDR3: CASSEVGGAGGPYEQYF
DNA: TGTGCCAGCAGTGAAGTTGGTGGGGCGGGAGGCCCATACGAGCAGTACTTC
J: TRBJ2-7
size: once
V: TRBV6-1
D: TRBD2

CDR3: CASSLRGYSNQPQHF
DNA: TGTGCCAGCAGTCTCAGGGGATATAGCAATCAGCCCCAGCATTTT
J: TRBJ1-5
size: once
V: TRBV27
D: -

CDR3: CASSSPGSRLADTQYF
DNA: TGTGCCAGCAGTTCCCCAGGGTCACGTTTGGCAGATACGCAGTATTTT
J: TRBJ2-3
size: -
V: TRBV28
D: -

CDR3: CASSQEEGGSGEQYF
DNA: TGCGCCAGCAGCCAAGAAGAGGGAGGATCCGGCGAGCAGTACTTC
J: TRBJ2-7
size: few
V: TRBV4-1
D: -

CDR3: CASSPVAGVVQETQYF
DNA: TGTGCCAGCTCACCGGTTGCGGGAGTGGTGCAAGAGACCCAGTACTTC
J: TRBJ2-5
size: -
V: TRBV18
D: TRBD2

CDR3: CASKTSGRRNTGELFF
DNA: TGTGCCAGCAAGACTAGCGGGAGGAGGAACACCGGGGAGCTGTTTTTT
J: TRBJ2-2
size: once
V: TRBV28
D: TRBD2

CDR3: CASSLSGSGRYYEQYF
DNA: TGTGCCAGCAGCTTATCTGGTAGCGGGAGATACTACGAGCAGTACTTC
J: TRBJ2-7
size: -
V: TRBV11-2
D: TRBD2

CDR3: CASSIVASGLQETQYF
DNA: TGTGCCAGTAGTATAGTGGCTAGCGGCCTACAAGAGACCCAGTACTTC
J: TRBJ2-5
size: -
V: TRBV19
D: TRBD2

CDR3: CAWTRSAGTEAFF
DNA: TGTGCCTGGACCCGGTCCGCGGGCACTGAAGCTTTCTTT
J: TRBJ1-1
size: once
V: TRBV30
D: -

CDR3: CASSEPREGTDTQYF
DNA: TGCGCCAGCAGTGAGCCGCGGGAGGGAACAGATACGCAGTATTTT
J: TRBJ2-3
size: -
V: TRBV10-1
D: TRBD2

CDR3: CASSPTARLNYGYTF
DNA: TGTGCCAGCTCACCAACTGCCCGTCTTAACTATGGCTACACCTTC
J: TRBJ1-2
size: -
V: TRBV18
D: -

CDR3: CASSLSGSSVGELFF
DNA: TGTGCCAGCAGCTTATCGGGTTCTTCGGTTGGGGAGCTGTTTTTT
J: TRBJ2-2
size: -
V: TRBV11-1
D: -

CDR3: CASSPPGLAGTEQYF
DNA: TGTGCCAGCTCACCACCGGGACTAGCGGGAACCGAGCAGTACTTC
J: TRBJ2-7
size: -
V: TRBV18
D: TRBD2

CDR3: CASSDSRTADYGYTF
DNA: TGTGCCAGCAGTGATTCCCGGACAGCAGACTATGGCTACACCTTC
J: TRBJ1-2
size: -
V: TRBV25-1
D: -

CDR3: CASSFDRANTEAFF
DNA: TGTGCCAGCAGCTTCGACAGGGCGAACACTGAAGCTTTCTTT
J: TRBJ1-1
size: -
V: TRBV7-2
D: TRBD1

CDR3: CARGTGVAGELFF
DNA: TGTGCCAGGGGGACAGGGGTGGCCGGGGAGCTGTTTTTT
J: TRBJ2-2
size: -
V: TRBV2
D: TRBD1

CDR3: CASSRWPYNEQFF
DNA: TGCGCCAGCAGCCGCTGGCCCTACAATGAGCAGTTCTTC
J: TRBJ2-1
size: -
V: TRBV5-1
D: -